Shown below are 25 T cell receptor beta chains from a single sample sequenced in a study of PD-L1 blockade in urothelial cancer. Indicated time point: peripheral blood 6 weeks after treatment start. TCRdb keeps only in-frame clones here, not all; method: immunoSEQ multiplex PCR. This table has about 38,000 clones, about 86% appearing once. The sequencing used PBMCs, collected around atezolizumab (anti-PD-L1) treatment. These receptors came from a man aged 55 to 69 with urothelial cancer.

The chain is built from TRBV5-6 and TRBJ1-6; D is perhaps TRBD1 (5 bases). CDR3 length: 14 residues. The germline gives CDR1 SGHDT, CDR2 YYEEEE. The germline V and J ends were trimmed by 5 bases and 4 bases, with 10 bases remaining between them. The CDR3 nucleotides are TGTGCCAGCAGAACCGGGACTTATAATTCACCCCTCCACTTT. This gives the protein CASRTGTYNSPLHF.

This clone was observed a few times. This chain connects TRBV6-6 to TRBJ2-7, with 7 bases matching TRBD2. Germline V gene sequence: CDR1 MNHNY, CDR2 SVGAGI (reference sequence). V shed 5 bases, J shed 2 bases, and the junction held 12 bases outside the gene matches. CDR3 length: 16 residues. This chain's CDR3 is CASSLGREGRTYEQYF. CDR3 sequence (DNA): TGTGCCAGCAGTCTCGGTAGGGAGGGGCGCACCTACGAGCAGTACTTC.

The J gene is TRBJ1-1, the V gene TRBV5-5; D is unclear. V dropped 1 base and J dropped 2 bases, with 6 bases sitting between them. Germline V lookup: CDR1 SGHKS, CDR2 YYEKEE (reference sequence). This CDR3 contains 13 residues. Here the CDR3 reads CASSLNSNTEAFF. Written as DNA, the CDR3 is TGTGCCAGCAGCTTGAACAGTAACACTGAAGCTTTCTTT.

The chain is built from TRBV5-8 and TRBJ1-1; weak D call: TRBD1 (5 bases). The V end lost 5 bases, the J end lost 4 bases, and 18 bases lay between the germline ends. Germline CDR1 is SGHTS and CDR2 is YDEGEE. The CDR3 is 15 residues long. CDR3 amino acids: CASRYQGGLSTEAFF. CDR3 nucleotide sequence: TGTGCCAGCAGGTATCAGGGAGGTCTGAGCACTGAAGCTTTCTTT.

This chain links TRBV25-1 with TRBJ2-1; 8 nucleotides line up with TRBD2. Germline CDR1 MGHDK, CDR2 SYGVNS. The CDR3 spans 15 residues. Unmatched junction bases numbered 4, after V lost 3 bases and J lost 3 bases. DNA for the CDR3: TGTGCCAGCAGTGAGTCACTAGCGGTCTACAATGAGCAGTTCTTC. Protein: CASSESLAVYNEQFF.

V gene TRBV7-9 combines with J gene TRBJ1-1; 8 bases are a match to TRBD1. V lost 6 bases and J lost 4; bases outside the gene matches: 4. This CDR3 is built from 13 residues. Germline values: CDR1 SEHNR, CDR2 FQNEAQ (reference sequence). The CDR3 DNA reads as TGTGCCAGCAGGGACAGGGTTGGCACTGAAGCTTTCTTT. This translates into CASRDRVGTEAFF.

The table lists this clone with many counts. Here the CDR3 DNA reads TGCGCCAGCAGCCCGGCACCGGGGAGGCGGGAGACCCAGTACTTC. This codes for CASSPAPGRRETQYF. The chain joins TRBV5-1 to TRBJ2-5; D perhaps matches TRBD2 (6 bases). The CDR3 contains 15 residues. With 4 bases removed from V and 5 bases from J, the gap between germline ends came to 18 bases. CDR1 is SGHRS and CDR2 is YFSETQ in the germline V gene.

Here the CDR3 DNA reads TGTGCCATCGAAGAGAGCAGGATTGGCTCACCCCTCCACTTT. As protein: CAIEESRIGSPLHF. The J gene is TRBJ1-6, the V gene TRBV6-1; D ambiguous. Germline CDR1 and CDR2: MNHNS and SASEGT. V lost 10 bases and J lost 10, with 20 bases in between. The CDR3 consists of 14 residues.

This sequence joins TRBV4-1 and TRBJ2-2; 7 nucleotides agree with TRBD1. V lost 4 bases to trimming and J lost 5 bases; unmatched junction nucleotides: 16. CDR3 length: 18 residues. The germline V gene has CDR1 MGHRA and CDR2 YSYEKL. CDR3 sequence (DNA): TGCGCCAGCAGCCCTTCCCCTTTCGACAGGGCTCGGACCGGGGAGCTGTTTTTT. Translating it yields CASSPSPFDRARTGELFF.

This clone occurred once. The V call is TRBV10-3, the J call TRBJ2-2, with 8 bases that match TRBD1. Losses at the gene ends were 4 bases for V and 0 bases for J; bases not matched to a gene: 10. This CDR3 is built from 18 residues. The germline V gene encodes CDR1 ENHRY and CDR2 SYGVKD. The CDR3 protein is CAISGPTGGGTNTGELFF. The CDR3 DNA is TGTGCCATCAGTGGGCCTACAGGGGGTGGAACGAACACCGGGGAGCTGTTTTTT.

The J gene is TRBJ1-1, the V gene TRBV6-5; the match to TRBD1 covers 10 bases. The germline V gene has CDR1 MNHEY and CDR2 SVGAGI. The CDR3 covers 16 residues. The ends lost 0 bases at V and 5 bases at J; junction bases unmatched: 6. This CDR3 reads CASSYSGTGVRTEAFF. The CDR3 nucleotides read TGTGCCAGCAGTTACTCGGGGACAGGGGTTCGAACTGAAGCTTTCTTT.

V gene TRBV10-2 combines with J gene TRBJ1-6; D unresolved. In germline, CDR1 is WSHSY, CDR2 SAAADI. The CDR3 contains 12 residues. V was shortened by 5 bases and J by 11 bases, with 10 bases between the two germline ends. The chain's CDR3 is CASSPDVPPLHF. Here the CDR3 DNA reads TGCGCCAGCAGTCCAGATGTGCCACCCCTCCACTTT.

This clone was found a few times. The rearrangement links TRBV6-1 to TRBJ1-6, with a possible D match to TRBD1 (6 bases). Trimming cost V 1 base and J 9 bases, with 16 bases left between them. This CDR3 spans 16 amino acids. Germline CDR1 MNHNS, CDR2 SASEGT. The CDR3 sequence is CASSEGGQGSTSPLHF. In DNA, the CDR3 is TGTGCCAGCAGTGAAGGTGGTCAGGGGAGTACTTCACCCCTCCACTTT.

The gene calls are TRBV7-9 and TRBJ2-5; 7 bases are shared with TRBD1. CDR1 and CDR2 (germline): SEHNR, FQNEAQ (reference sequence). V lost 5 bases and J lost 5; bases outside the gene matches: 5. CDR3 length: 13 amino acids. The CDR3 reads CASSRDSYETQYF. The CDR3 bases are TGTGCCAGCAGCCGGGACAGCTATGAGACCCAGTACTTC.

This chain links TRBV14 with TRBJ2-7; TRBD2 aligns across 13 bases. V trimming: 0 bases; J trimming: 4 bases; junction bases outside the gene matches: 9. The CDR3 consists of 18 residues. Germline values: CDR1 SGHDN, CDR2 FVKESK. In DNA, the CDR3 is TGTGCCAGCAGCCAAGATCAGCGACTAGCGGGAGGATCGTACGAGCAGTACTTC. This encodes CASSQDQRLAGGSYEQYF.

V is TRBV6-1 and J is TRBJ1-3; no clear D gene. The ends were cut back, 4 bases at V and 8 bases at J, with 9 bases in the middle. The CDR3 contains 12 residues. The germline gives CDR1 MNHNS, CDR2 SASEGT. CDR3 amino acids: CASSVTSYTIYF. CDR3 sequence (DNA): TGTGCCAGCAGTGTCACATCGTACACCATATATTTT.

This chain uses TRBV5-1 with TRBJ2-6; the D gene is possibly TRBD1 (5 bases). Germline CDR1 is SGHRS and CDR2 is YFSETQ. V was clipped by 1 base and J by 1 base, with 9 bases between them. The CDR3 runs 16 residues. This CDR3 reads CASSLPSGSGANVLTF. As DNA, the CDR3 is TGCGCCAGCAGCTTGCCTTCAGGGTCTGGGGCCAACGTCCTGACTTTC.

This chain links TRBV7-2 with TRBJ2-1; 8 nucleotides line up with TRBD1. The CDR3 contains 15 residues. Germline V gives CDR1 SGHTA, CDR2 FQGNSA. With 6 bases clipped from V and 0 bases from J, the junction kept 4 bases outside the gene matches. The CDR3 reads CASSRQGSSYNEQFF. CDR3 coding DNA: TGTGCCAGCAGTAGACAGGGGAGCTCCTACAATGAGCAGTTCTTC.

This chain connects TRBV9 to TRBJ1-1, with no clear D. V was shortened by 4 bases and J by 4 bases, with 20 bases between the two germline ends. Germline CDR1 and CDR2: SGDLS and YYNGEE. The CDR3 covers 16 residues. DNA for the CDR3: TGTGCCAGCAGCACCTCTTTGGAACCCGAGCGCACTGAAGCTTTCTTT. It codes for CASSTSLEPERTEAFF. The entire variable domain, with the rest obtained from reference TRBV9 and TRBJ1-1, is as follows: DSGVTQTPKHLITATGQRVTLRCSPRSGDLSVYWYQQSLDQGLQFLIQYYNGEERAKGNILERFSAQQFPDLHSELNLSSLELGDSALYFCASSTSLEPERTEAFFGQGTRLTVV.

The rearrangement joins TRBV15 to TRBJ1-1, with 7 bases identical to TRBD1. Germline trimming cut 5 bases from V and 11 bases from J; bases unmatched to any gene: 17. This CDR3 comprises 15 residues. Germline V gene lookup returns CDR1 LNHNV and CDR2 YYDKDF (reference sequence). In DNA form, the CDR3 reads TGTGCCACCAGCCCCAGAGAAAAAGGGGGCATCGGGGCTTTCTTT. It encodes CATSPREKGGIGAFF.

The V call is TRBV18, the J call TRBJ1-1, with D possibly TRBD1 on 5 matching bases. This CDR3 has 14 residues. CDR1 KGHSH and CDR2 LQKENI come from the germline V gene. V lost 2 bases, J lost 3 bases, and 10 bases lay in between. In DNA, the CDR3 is TGTGCCAGCTCACCAATAACGACAGACACTGAAGCTTTCTTT. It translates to CASSPITTDTEAFF.

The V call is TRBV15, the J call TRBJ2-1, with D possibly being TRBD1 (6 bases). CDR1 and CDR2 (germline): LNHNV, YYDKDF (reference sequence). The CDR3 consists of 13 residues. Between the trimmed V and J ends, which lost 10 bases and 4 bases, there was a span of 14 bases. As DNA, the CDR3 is TGTGCCATAGCGACAGGCGAATACAATGAGCAGTTCTTC. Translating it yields CAIATGEYNEQFF.

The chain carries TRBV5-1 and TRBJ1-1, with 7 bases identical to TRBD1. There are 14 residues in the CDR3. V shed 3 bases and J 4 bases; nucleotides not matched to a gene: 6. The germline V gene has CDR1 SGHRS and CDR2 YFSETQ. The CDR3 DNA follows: TGCGCCAGCAGCTACTTTCAGGGGGGCACTGAAGCTTTCTTT. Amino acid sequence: CASSYFQGGTEAFF.

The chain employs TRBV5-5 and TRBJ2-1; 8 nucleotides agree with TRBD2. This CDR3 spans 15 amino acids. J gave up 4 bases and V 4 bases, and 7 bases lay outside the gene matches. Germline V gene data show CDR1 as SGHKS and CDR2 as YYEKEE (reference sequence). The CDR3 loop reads CASSPLTSGYNEQFF. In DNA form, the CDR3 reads TGTGCCAGCAGCCCACTCACTAGCGGATACAATGAGCAGTTCTTC.

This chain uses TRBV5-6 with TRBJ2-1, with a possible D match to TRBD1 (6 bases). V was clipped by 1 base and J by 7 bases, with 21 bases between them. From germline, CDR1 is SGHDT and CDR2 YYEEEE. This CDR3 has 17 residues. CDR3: CASSLSVRQGRWNEQFF. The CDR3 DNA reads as TGTGCCAGCAGCTTGAGTGTCCGGCAGGGGAGATGGAATGAGCAGTTCTTC.